A selection of T cell receptor beta chains follows, all from one sample in a study of graft-versus-host responses after intestinal transplantation. This table comes from immunoSEQ multiplex PCR, and its TCRdb copy is limited to in-frame clones, with some not included. The sample holds under 75,000 clones, around 86% seen once. The material sequenced was ileum tissue, taken more than 350 days after transplant. These receptors came from a human patient who received an intestinal transplant, so some T cells may come from the graft donor. CDR3s include the opening cysteine and the closing phenylalanine or tryptophan. The D gene is left open where the match is weak. Clone size, where shown, is once, few, many, or a class for clones that have expanded.

>TRBJ1-2|once|TRBV6-5|.
TGTGCCAGCAGTTACTCGAATGGGGTGACTGGCTACACCTTC
CASSYSNGVTGYTF
>TRBJ1-5|.|TRBV4-2|.
TGTGCCAGCAGCCATGCCCCACCCCTCGGGGATCAGCCCCAGCATTTT
CASSHAPPLGDQPQHF
>TRBJ1-5|.|TRBV6-5|.
TGTGCCAGCAGTTACTCCCAGGGCTCTCAGCCCCAGCATTTT
CASSYSQGSQPQHF
>TRBJ1-1|.|TRBV2|.
TGTGCCAGCAGTGATGTCAACACTGAAGCTTTCTTT
CASSDVNTEAFF
>TRBJ2-2|once|TRBV7-6|.
TGTGCCAGCAGCTTAGCTGTCACCGGGGAGCTGTTTTTT
CASSLAVTGELFF
>TRBJ2-5|.|TRBV29-1|TRBD2
TGCAGCGTCCATCCCCTGGCTAGCGGGAGGAAAGGGTCCGAGACCCAGTACTTC
CSVHPLASGRKGSETQYF
>TRBJ1-2|.|TRBV27|TRBD1
TGTGCCAGCAGTTTAACAGGACAGGGGGTGTTTGGCTACACCTTC
CASSLTGQGVFGYTF
>TRBJ2-7|.|TRBV18|TRBD1
TGTGCCAGCTCACCGGAGAAGACAGGGAGCGAGCAGTACTTC
CASSPEKTGSEQYF
>TRBJ1-2|.|TRBV18|.
TGTGCCAGCTCACCGACTTCGGGCTTCTATGGCTACACCTTC
CASSPTSGFYGYTF
>TRBJ2-7|.|TRBV6-5|.
TGTGCCAGCAGTTCCAGGGAGGGGGTCTACGAGCAGTACTTC
CASSSREGVYEQYF
>TRBJ2-1|.|TRBV5-4|TRBD2
TGTGCCAGCAGCCTACGGGGGGGCAGGGGTAGTTACGAGCAGTTCTTC
CASSLRGGRGSYEQFF